This TCR beta chain emerged from a study of Tregs in tolerant kidney transplant recipients. Data came from immunoSEQ multiplex PCR; TCRdb stores just in-frame clones and leaves some out. The data contain fewer than 100,000 clones, under 95% of them seen just once; the ten biggest clones take up 0.46%. The input for sequencing was CD4+ T cells from blood, taken before the transplant. This TCR came from a human donor who received a combined kidney and bone marrow transplant.

Here the CDR3 DNA reads TGTGCCAGCAGCTCGGGGGGGCCGACCTACAATGAGCAGTTCTTC. Protein sequence: CASSSGGPTYNEQFF. The chain has TRBV7-8 and TRBJ2-1, with 8 bases lining up with TRBD2. Germline lookup yields CDR1 SGHVS and CDR2 FQNEAQ. J lost 2 bases, V lost 4 bases, and 4 bases had no gene match. This CDR3 comprises 15 residues.